The clone carrying this T cell receptor (beta chain) was counted between two and nine times. Its target is not known. Trimming left V 7 bases short and J 10 bases short, with 17 bases between. This CDR3 has 14 residues. Germline V CDR1 and CDR2: MNHNS, SASEGT. The data belong to a study of regulatory T cells in long-lasting Graves disease. Study observations and caveats: Favored gene segments in persistent disease were TRBV28, TRBJ1-2 and TRBJ2-5.

Time point denoted: newly diagnosed GD, antithyroid drugs for less than 3 months. The TCR library was prepared using RNA isolated from PBMCs. Researchers made TCR beta libraries by using iRepertoire HTBI primers and running Arm-PCR on CDR3 regions. TCRdb processed the multiplex PCR reads anew with MiXCR; each CDR3 protein has one entry. The table records over 400,000 distinct CDR3 sequences, 13% to 15% of them present only once. This same sample was also taken into another study, of T cells in Graves' hyperthyroidism and ophthalmopathy. That study reports: The HTBI primer set was used in a first-round RT-PCR of the TCR CDR3.

Here the sequenced sample was peripheral blood mononuclear cells (PBMCs), taken at new diagnosis, from a patient treated with antithyroid drugs. The chain carries TRBV6-1 and TRBJ1-6; D possibly corresponds to TRBD1 (5 bases). The sequence came from a woman aged 45-59 years with Graves disease. CDR3 in amino acids: CASTKGTQGSPLHF. CDR3 bases: TGTGCCAGCACCAAGGGGACCCAAGGGTCACCCCTCCACTTT.